This TCR beta chain derives from a study of blood T cell repertoires in COVID-19. Study-wide background: Material from acute and convalescent COVID-19 was sourced from the United States, Italy and Spain. PBMCs, B-cell-depleted T cells, or T cells were the source of the cDNA or gDNA that made up the material.

Authors' data handling: Amplification from reference gene primers served as the basis for estimated nucleated cell counts. Profiled with immunoSEQ multiplex PCR; TCRdb holds only in-frame clones, not every one. The V and J calls and clone size come from that table; D and trimming were worked out from the DNA. This table holds more than 200,000 clones, 80% to 90% found once. Clinical history reported by participants formed the basis on which cohorts were assigned. This receptor was identified in a woman aged 25 to 39 who had been exposed to COVID-19. The sequenced sample was PBMCs or T cells enriched from blood (not recorded which).

CDR3 sequence reads: CASSDSPYGPQHF. The CDR3, as DNA: TGTGCCAGCAGTGACTCGCCTTACGGGCCCCAGCATTTT. V and J are TRBV6-4 and TRBJ1-5; D ambiguous. The germline V gene has CDR1 MRHNA and CDR2 SNTAGT. Deletions cut 0 bases from V and 9 bases from J, with 9 bases between. The CDR3 has 13 amino acids.